The rows below give T cell receptor beta chains drawn from one sample of a study of cytomegalovirus exposure and HLA in healthy donors. Assay: immunoSEQ multiplex PCR; the TCRdb copy retains only in-frame clones and omits some. The sample shows about 120,000 clones, around three quarters of them seen only once. Material: PBMCs. These receptors came from a man younger than 45 in good health and CMV-seropositive. CDR3s include the opening cysteine and the closing phenylalanine or tryptophan. Each record gives: clone size, D gene, J gene, V gene, CDR3 length, CDR3 DNA, CDR3 protein. A D gene is named only where the DNA matches it firmly. Size is stated for part of the rows, as once, few or many counts, or as a class when the clone is expanded.

. TRBD1 TRBJ1-5 TRBV11-2 15 TGTGCCAGCAGCTTAACAGGGGTCTCCAATCAGCCCCAGCATTTT CASSLTGVSNQPQHF
. . TRBJ1-1 TRBV2 14 TGTGCCAGCAGTCCGACACCTTGGAACACTGAAGCTTTCTTT CASSPTPWNTEAFF
. TRBD1 TRBJ1-3 TRBV2 14 TGTGCCAGCACCAAACAGGGGGCAGGAAACACCATATATTTT CASTKQGAGNTIYF
. . TRBJ2-2 TRBV9 15 TGTGCCAGCAGCGTAGTAGGGGGTAACACCGGGGAGCTGTTTTTT CASSVVGGNTGELFF
. . TRBJ2-7 TRBV30 16 TGTGCCTGGAGTGTACTTGTCCAGGGGCCCTCCTACGAGCAGTACTTC CAWSVLVQGPSYEQYF
. TRBD2 TRBJ2-3 TRBV10-3 14 TGTGCCATCACGGCTAGCGGGGAAACAGATACGCAGTATTTT CAITASGETDTQYF
. TRBD1 TRBJ1-1 TRBV5-4 18 TGTGCCAGCAGCTTGGGGGCCCCACAGGGGGCTTTGAACCCTGAAGCTTTCTTT CASSLGAPQGALNPEAFF
. . TRBJ2-7 TRBV13 13 TGTGCCAGCAGTGAAACGGGGGACTTCGAGCAGTACTTC CASSETGDFEQYF
. TRBD1 TRBJ2-7 TRBV7-9 17 TGTGCCAGCAGCTTAGTCTCCGGGACAGGGGGCGCGGGTGAGCAGTACTTC CASSLVSGTGGAGEQYF
. . TRBJ2-5 TRBV28 13 TGTGCCAGCAGTTCGATTGGGCGAGAGACCCAGTACTTC CASSSIGRETQYF
few TRBD1 TRBJ1-2 TRBV7-9 14 TGTTCCAGCAGCTGGTTGGACAGGGCCGGTGGCTACACCTTC CSSSWLDRAGGYTF
. TRBD2 TRBJ2-2 TRBV9 16 TGTGCCAGCAGCCACGGGGGGGGCCTCCCGACCGGGGAGCTGTTTTTT CASSHGGGLPTGELFF
few . TRBJ1-5 TRBV5-8 12 TGTGCCAGCAGCGGGAGGGATCAGCCCCAGCATTTT CASSGRDQPQHF
few . TRBJ2-1 TRBV6-5 15 TGTGCCAGCAGTGTGGGCCCAGGTGCTCACAATGAGCAGTTCTTC CASSVGPGAHNEQFF
. TRBD1 TRBJ2-1 TRBV19 12 TGTGCCACCAGGACAGGGATCGATGAGCAGTTCTTC CATRTGIDEQFF
. TRBD2 TRBJ2-5 TRBV7-7 16 TGTGCCAGCAGCTTAGAGGTAGCGGGGCGCCAAGAGACCCAGTACTTC CASSLEVAGRQETQYF
. . TRBJ2-5 TRBV7-9 16 TGTGCCAGCAGCTTAGAGGCCAGGGGGGCCCAAGAGACCCAGTACTTC CASSLEARGAQETQYF
. . TRBJ1-2 TRBV6-6 13 TGTGCCAGCAGGTACACAGGGTCCTATGGCTACACCTTC CASRYTGSYGYTF
medium-sized TRBD2 TRBJ2-1 TRBV4-1 16 TGCGCCAGCAGCCACTTAGCGGGTGAGGGATACAATGAGCAGTTCTTC CASSHLAGEGYNEQFF
. . TRBJ1-2 TRBV7-2 16 TGTGCCAGCAGCTCCTGGCCGGGACAACTTGGCGAAGGCTACACCTTC CASSSWPGQLGEGYTF
once . TRBJ1-5 TRBV19 15 TGTGCCAGTAGTATAGACAGGGGTGGCAATCAGCCCCAGCATTTT CASSIDRGGNQPQHF
. TRBD1 TRBJ2-2 TRBV6-5 13 TGTGCCAGCTGGGACAGGGCCGCCGGAGAGCTGTTTTTT CASWDRAAGELFF
. . TRBJ2-3 TRBV6-5 14 TGTGCCACCGCTGAGGAACCTAGCACAGATACGCAGTATTTT CATAEEPSTDTQYF
. TRBD2 TRBJ2-5 TRBV5-1 16 TGCGCCAGCAGACTCGGACTAGCGGGGGACCAAGAGACCCAGTACTTC CASRLGLAGDQETQYF
. TRBD2 TRBJ2-7 TRBV11-2 16 TGTGCCAGCAGCTTTTGGAGCGGGGGGTCTTCCTACGAGCAGTACTTC CASSFWSGGSSYEQYF
. TRBD1 TRBJ1-1 TRBV7-3 15 TGTGCCAGCAGCCCCACCCACAGGGGGGCCACTGAAGCTTTCTTT CASSPTHRGATEAFF
. . TRBJ1-3 TRBV19 15 TGTGCCAGTAGTATGGCGGGTAACTCTGGAAACACCATATATTTT CASSMAGNSGNTIYF
. . TRBJ1-3 TRBV4-3 16 TGCGCCAGCAGCCAGGCCCAGCGCGGTAGCGGAAACACCATATATTTT CASSQAQRGSGNTIYF
. . TRBJ1-2 TRBV7-2 14 TGTGCCAGCAGCCCTCCCGGGGGAAACTATGGCTACACCTTC CASSPPGGNYGYTF
. TRBD1 TRBJ1-6 TRBV4-3 15 TGCGCCAGCAGCCAAGACCGGACAGGGAATTCACCCCTCCACTTT CASSQDRTGNSPLHF
. . TRBJ1-1 TRBV10-1 15 TGCGCCAGCAGTGAGTCGGGGAGGGGTTGGACTGAAGCTTTCTTT CASSESGRGWTEAFF
. . TRBJ2-5 TRBV28 14 TGTGCCAGCAGTTCCCTGACAGCTGGAGAGACCCAGTACTTC CASSSLTAGETQYF
. . TRBJ1-1 TRBV5-6 13 TGTGCCAGCAGCTCCGGGGGGGTTACCGAAGCTTTCTTT CASSSGGVTEAFF
. . TRBJ1-2 TRBV2 12 TGTGCCAGCAGTGAATATGGGGCTGGCTACACCTTC CASSEYGAGYTF
. . TRBJ2-5 TRBV2 12 TGTGCCAGCAGTCGACTGGAAGAGACCCAGTACTTC CASSRLEETQYF
. . TRBJ1-1 TRBV28 11 TGTGCCAGCAGTTTCACTACTGAAGCTTTCTTT CASSFTTEAFF
few . TRBJ1-1 TRBV5-1 14 TGCGCCAGCAGCCTCAGAGCAGGGAACACTGAAGCTTTCTTT CASSLRAGNTEAFF
. TRBD1 TRBJ2-1 TRBV2 14 TGTGCCATCCAGGGGGCTGATTCCTACAATGAGCAGTTCTTC CAIQGADSYNEQFF
. . TRBJ1-2 TRBV7-6 13 TGTGCCAGCAGCTTAGCGCAGGGGCGAGGCTACACCTTC CASSLAQGRGYTF
. TRBD1 TRBJ1-2 TRBV28 13 TGTGCCAGCAGGGGACCCAGGGGGCGCGGCTACACCTTC CASRGPRGRGYTF
. . TRBJ2-3 TRBV7-2 14 TGTGCCAGCAGCTTAAGGGAGGGGGCAGATACGCAGTATTTT CASSLREGADTQYF
. . TRBJ1-2 TRBV6-5 15 TGTGCCAGCAGTTACTCGACTGCCGAGCTCTGGGGCTACACCTTC CASSYSTAELWGYTF
. . TRBJ2-7 TRBV6-4 14 TGTGCCAGCAGTGGGGACCAAAGGGACTGCGAGCAGTACTTC CASSGDQRDCEQYF
. . TRBJ1-1 TRBV7-8 12 TGTGCCAGCAGTCGACCGGGGGGGGAAGCTTTCTTT CASSRPGGEAFF
. . TRBJ1-2 TRBV7-2 14 TGTGCCAGCAGCTTAGACGCGCAGTACGGGGGCTACACCTTC CASSLDAQYGGYTF
. . TRBJ2-3 TRBV14 13 TGTGCCAGCAGCCAATCGGGCACAGATACGCAGTATTTT CASSQSGTDTQYF